A single sample gave rise to the 7 T cell receptor beta chains below, sequenced in a study of read filtering for tumor transcriptome and immune sequencing. Molecular barcoded adaptors covering alpha/delta and beta/gamma chains were used on 400 ng RNA. MiXCR was run by TCRdb on the reads, yielding one entry per CDR3 protein. The sample lists 93,000 or so distinct CDR3 sequences, under 25% seen once, with around 10% in the top ten. The sequenced sample was a population of CD138-negative cells sorted from bone marrow. The receptors come from a donor aged 40 or older with multiple myeloma.

Remarks on this clonotype: Being one base from a much bigger clone, this may be a read error. V is TRBV7-9 and J is TRBJ2-4; no definite D call. The CDR3 runs 14 residues. Trimming cost V 8 bases and J 3 bases, with 14 bases left between them. Germline V gives CDR1 SEHNR, CDR2 FQNEAQ (reference sequence). The CDR3 region has the DNA TGTGCCAGCGGTCCACGTTCCAACAAAAACATTCAGTACTTC. As protein: CASGPRSNKNIQYF. The whole variable domain, remainder taken from reference TRBV7-9 and TRBJ2-4, is DTGVSQNPRHKITKRGQNVTFRCDPISEHNRLYWYRQTLGQGPEFLTYFQNEAQLEKSRLLSDRFSAERPKGSFSTLEIQRTEQGDSAMYLCASGPRSNKNIQYFGAGTRLSVL.

This clonotype was seen repeatedly, ten times or more. V gene TRBV20-1 combines with J gene TRBJ2-5; 7 bases align to TRBD2. The CDR3 loop spans 12 amino acids. With 6 bases clipped from V and 1 base from J, the junction kept 2 bases outside the gene matches. The germline CDR1 and CDR2 sequences are DFQATT and SNEGSKA (reference sequence). CDR3 nucleotide sequence: TGCAGTGCGAGCGGGGTCCAAGAGACCCAGTACTTC. Protein: CSASGVQETQYF.

This clonotype was counted ten times or more. The chain joins TRBV13 to TRBJ2-1; D unclear. Germline-derived CDR1 and CDR2 are PRHDT and FYEKMQ (reference sequence). This CDR3 comprises 13 residues. V gave up 1 base and J gave up 5 bases, with 6 bases separating them. The CDR3 loop is CASSLARHNEQFF. In DNA form, the CDR3 reads TGTGCCAGCAGCTTAGCTAGACACAATGAGCAGTTCTTC.

This clonotype was counted a few times. This sequence joins TRBV11-2 and TRBJ2-5; TRBD1 matches at 7 bases. The J segment lost 3 bases and the V segment lost 4 bases, leaving 5 bases of the junction unmatched. Germline CDR1 SGHAT, CDR2 FQNNGV. There are 14 residues in the CDR3. The CDR3 nucleotides are TGTGCCAGCAGCTCGGGACAGCATAAAGAGACCCAGTACTTC. It codes for CASSSGQHKETQYF.

J is TRBJ1-1 and V is TRBV29-1; D gene unclear. Germline assignment: CDR1 SQVTM and CDR2 ANQGSEA. The CDR3 has 11 amino acids. V was shortened by 7 bases and J by 2 bases, with 8 bases between the two germline ends. The DNA of the CDR3 is TGCAGCGCTCCTAGTAACACTGAAGCTTTCTTT. As protein: CSAPSNTEAFF. The full variable domain, completed using reference TRBV29-1 and TRBJ1-1, is SAVISQKPSRDICQRGTSLTIQCQVDSQVTMMFWYRQQPGQSLTLIATANQGSEATYESGFVIDKFPISRPNLTFSTLTVSNMSPEDSSIYLCSAPSNTEAFFGQGTRLTVV.

About this clonotype itself: An end of the junction does not agree with germline; a read error may underlie this. This rearrangement joins TRBV29-1 to TRBJ2-3; D possibly corresponds to TRBD2 (6 bases). The CDR3 contains 12 residues. Germline V gene data show CDR1 as SQVTM and CDR2 as ANQGSEA. Here the CDR3 reads CSGGLGTVTQYF. CDR3 DNA: TGCAGCGGGGGACTCGGCACAGTTACGCAGTATTTT.

This clonotype was recorded only once. A read error may be the cause here, since a much bigger clone is one base away. The chain recombines TRBV4-1 with TRBJ1-1, with D perhaps matching TRBD1 (5 bases). Per germline, CDR1 MGHRA and CDR2 YSYEKL. With 4 bases removed from V and 6 bases from J, the gap between germline ends came to 15 bases. The CDR3 is 14 residues long. This CDR3 reads CASSLDGGEAEAFF. The CDR3 DNA reads as TGCGCCAGCAGCCTAGACGGGGGGGAAGCTGAAGCTTTCTTT.